This T cell receptor (beta chain) was captured by sequencing in a study of blood T cell repertoires in COVID-19. Enrollees, roughly 18 to 90 years old, lived in approximately 24 US areas. Among Cohort 3 donors, those recovered had two negative PCRs, clearance, or symptom resolution. V was pared by 6 bases and J by 0 bases, with 10 bases of the junction left unmatched. There are 17 residues in the CDR3. Germline assignment: CDR1 MDHEN and CDR2 SYDVKM. Under the authors' procedure: It was from reference gene primer amplification that nucleated cell counts were estimated. Only in-frame clones appear in the TCRdb table, and some are missing; sequencing was by immunoSEQ multiplex PCR. Clone size and V and J calls were adopted from that table, with D and trimming inferred from the DNA. The sample shows 300,000 to 350,000 clones, less than 90% of them seen only once.

The chain couples TRBV28 to TRBJ2-7; 11 positions match TRBD1. This TCR was recovered from a woman in her 30s who had recovered from COVID-19. The material sequenced was PBMCs or T cells enriched from blood (not recorded which). This chain's CDR3 is CASSPGQGVSSSYEQYF. The DNA of the CDR3 is TGTGCCAGCAGCCCGGGACAGGGGGTTTCAAGCTCCTACGAGCAGTACTTC.